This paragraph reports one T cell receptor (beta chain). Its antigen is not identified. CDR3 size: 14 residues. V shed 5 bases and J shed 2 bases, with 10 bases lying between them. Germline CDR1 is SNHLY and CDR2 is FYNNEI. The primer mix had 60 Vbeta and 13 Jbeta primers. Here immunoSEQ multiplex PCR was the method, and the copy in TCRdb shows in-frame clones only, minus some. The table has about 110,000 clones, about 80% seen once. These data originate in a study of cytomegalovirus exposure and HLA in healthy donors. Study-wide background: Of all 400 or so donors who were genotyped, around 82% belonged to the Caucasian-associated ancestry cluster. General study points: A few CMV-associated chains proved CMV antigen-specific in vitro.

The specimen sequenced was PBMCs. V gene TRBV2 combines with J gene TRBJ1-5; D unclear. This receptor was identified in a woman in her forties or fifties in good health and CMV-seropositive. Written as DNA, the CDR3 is TGTGCCAGCAGTCCACCGGAGGGCAATCAGCCCCAGCATTTT. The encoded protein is CASSPPEGNQPQHF. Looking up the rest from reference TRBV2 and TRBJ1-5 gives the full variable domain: EPEVTQTPSHQVTQMGQEVILRCVPISNHLYFYWYRQILGQKVEFLVSFYNNEISEKSEIFDDQFSVERPDGSNFTLKIRSTKLEDSAMYFCASSPPEGNQPQHFGDGTRLSIL.